This T cell receptor beta chain came from a study of cytomegalovirus exposure and HLA in healthy donors. About the study: There were about 85 million unique TCRs (from HLA-typed donors) in an early data release. Study findings and constraints: There were fewer than 200 TCR beta chains listed as cytomegalovirus-associated. The authors later found HLA-associated TCR beta chains more clonally expanded than equally common others.

60 Vbeta and 13 Jbeta primers were used in PCR. The protocol was immunoSEQ multiplex PCR, while the TCRdb copy is restricted to in-frame clones and leaves out a portion. This table holds about 160,000 clones, about three quarters found once. V was shortened by 5 bases and J by 5 bases, with 30 bases between the two germline ends. The CDR3 is 19 residues long. Germline CDR1 and CDR2: SEHNR and FQNEAQ (reference sequence). This clone was seen only a few times. The antigen remains undetermined. The sequencing sample was made of PBMCs. The clonotype comes from a female donor in good health and CMV-seronegative. The chain has TRBV7-9 and TRBJ1-2; no clear D gene. The CDR3 coding sequence is TGTGCCAGCAGCCAATTTCCCCTTTTTTCGAGGGTAGGGTTTTATGGCTACACCTTC. This gives the protein CASSQFPLFSRVGFYGYTF.